This TCR beta chain was captured in a study of neurological immune-mediated disorders. This clonotype was recorded many times. Its antigen is as yet unknown. Study-level findings and limits: HTLV-1-associated myelopathy had the most TCR clonal expansion, and multiple sclerosis had the least, less than healthy controls.

PBMCs numbering 2 million and stored at -80 C yielded the unsorted libraries. The team produced cDNA through 5'RACE using 10-nucleotide random UMIs. Each sequencing run yielded over 160 million TCR-beta sequences from 15-18 subjects. TCRdb itself ran the 5' RACE reads through MiXCR, one entry per CDR3 protein. Seen here are over 20,000 distinct CDR3 sequences, around 9.3% observed once, and the top ten hold about 20%. This CDR3 is 14 amino acids long. Trimming at V came to 3 bases and at J to 5 bases, leaving 7 bases not matched to a gene. CDR1 is SGHRS, CDR2 YFSETQ, per germline. This rearrangement joins TRBV5-1 to TRBJ2-7; 8 bases line up with TRBD2. This sequence was found in a woman aged 55-70 years with HTLV-1-associated myelopathy (HAM/TSP). The sequenced material came from PBMCs. The CDR3 protein is CASSWAGGQDEQYF. CDR3 DNA: TGCGCCAGCAGCTGGGCGGGGGGTCAAGACGAGCAGTACTTC.